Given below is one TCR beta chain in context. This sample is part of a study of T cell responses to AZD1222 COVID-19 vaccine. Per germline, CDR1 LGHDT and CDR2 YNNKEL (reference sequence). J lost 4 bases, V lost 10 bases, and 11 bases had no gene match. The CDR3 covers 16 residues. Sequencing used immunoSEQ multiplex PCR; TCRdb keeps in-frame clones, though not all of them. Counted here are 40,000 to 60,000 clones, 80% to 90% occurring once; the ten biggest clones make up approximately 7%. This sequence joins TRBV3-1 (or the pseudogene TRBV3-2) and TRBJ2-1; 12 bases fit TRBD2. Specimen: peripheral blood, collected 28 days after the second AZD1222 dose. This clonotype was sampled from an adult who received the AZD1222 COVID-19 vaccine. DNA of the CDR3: TGTGCCACCCGCAGCACGACTAGCGGGAGTTACAATGAGCAGTTCTTC. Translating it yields CATRSTTSGSYNEQFF.